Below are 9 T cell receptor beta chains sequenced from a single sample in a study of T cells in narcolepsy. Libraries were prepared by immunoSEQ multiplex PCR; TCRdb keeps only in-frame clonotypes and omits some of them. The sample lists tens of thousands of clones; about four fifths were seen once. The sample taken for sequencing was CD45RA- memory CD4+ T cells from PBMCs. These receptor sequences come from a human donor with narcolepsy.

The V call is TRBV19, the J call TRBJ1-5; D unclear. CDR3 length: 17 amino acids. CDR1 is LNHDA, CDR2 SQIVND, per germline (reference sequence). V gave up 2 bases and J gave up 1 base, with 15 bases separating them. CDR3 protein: CASSINSEDLSNQPQHF. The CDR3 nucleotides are TGTGCCAGTAGTATAAATTCGGAAGACCTCAGCAATCAGCCCCAGCATTTT.

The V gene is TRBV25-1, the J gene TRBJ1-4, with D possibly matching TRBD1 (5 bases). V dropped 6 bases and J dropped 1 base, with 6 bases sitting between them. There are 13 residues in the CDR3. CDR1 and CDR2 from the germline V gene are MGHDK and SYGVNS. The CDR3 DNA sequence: TGTGCCAGCAGGGGGCTAACTAATGAAAAACTGTTTTTT. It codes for CASRGLTNEKLFF.

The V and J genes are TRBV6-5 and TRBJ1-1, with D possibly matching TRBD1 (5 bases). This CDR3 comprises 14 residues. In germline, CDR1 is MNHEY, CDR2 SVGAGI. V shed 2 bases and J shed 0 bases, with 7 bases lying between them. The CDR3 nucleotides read TGTGCCAGCAGTTACCAGGGAATGAACACTGAAGCTTTCTTT. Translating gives CASSYQGMNTEAFF.

The CDR3 DNA sequence: TGTGCCAGCAGACTAGGCGGGGCAAGCACAGATACGCAGTATTTT. Its protein is CASRLGGASTDTQYF. The chain uses TRBV27 and TRBJ2-3; TRBD2 might be the D (6 bases). This CDR3 is built from 15 residues. The V end was cut by 6 bases, the J end by 0 bases, with 13 bases between. In germline, CDR1 is MNHEY, CDR2 SMNVEV (reference sequence).

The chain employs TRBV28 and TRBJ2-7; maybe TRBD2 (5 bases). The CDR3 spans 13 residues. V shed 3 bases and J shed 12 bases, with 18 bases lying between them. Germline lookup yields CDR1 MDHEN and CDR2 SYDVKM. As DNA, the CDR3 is TGTGCCAGCAGTTTTTCCGGGATCACAAGACCGTACTTC. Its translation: CASSFSGITRPYF.

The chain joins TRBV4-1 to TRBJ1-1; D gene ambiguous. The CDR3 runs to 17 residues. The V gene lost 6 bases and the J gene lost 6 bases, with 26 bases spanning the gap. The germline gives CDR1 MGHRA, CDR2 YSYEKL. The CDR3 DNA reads TGCGCCAGCAGTCACGTCGACCTTGGTTTTACTCTTGCTGAAGCTTTCTTT. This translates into CASSHVDLGFTLAEAFF.

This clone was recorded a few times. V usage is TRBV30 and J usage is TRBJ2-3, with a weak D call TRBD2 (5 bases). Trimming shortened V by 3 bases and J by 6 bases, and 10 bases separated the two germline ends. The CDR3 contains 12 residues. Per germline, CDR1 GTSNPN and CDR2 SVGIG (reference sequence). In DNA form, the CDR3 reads TGTGCCTGGAGGGCCGGGGTTGATACGCAGTATTTT. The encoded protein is CAWRAGVDTQYF.

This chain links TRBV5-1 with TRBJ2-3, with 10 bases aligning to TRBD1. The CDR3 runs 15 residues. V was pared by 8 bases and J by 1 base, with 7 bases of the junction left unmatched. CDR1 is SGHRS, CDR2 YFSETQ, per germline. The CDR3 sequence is CASTTGTGGTDTQYF. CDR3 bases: TGCGCCAGTACCACCGGGACAGGGGGCACAGATACGCAGTATTTT.

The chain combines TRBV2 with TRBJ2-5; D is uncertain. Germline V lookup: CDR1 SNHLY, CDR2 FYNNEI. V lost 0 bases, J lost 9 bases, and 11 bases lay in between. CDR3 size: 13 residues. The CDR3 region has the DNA TGTGCCAGCAGTGAAGCGCTTTATCTGGCCCAGTACTTC. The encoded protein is CASSEALYLAQYF. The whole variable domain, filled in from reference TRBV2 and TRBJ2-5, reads EPEVTQTPSHQVTQMGQEVILRCVPISNHLYFYWYRQILGQKVEFLVSFYNNEISEKSEIFDDQFSVERPDGSNFTLKIRSTKLEDSAMYFCASSEALYLAQYFGPGTRLLVL.